Below are 19 T cell receptor beta chains sequenced from a single sample in a study of blood T cell repertoires in COVID-19. Assay used: immunoSEQ multiplex PCR; TCRdb lists only in-frame clones, some missing. Of about 270,000 clones listed, around 90% were seen once; the top ten hold under 2.5%. The sample was peripheral blood. All receptors come from a man in his forties or fifties with acute or convalescent COVID-19.

CDR3 DNA: TGTGCCAGCAGCGACGGGGGCTATGGCTACACCTTC. The encoded protein is CASSDGGYGYTF. The rearrangement uses TRBV11-2 and TRBJ1-2; tentatively, D is TRBD1 (5 bases). The V and J ends lost 5 bases and 4 bases respectively, with 8 bases between them. The CDR3 covers 12 residues. Per the germline V gene, CDR1 is SGHAT and CDR2 is FQNNGV. Full variable domain (rest looked up from reference TRBV11-2 and TRBJ1-2): EAGVAQSPRYKIIEKRQSVAFWCNPISGHATLYWYQQILGQGPKLLIQFQNNGVVDDSQLPKDRFSAERLKGVDSTLKIQPAKLEDSAVYLCASSDGGYGYTFGSGTRLTVV.

V is TRBV12-3 or TRBV12-4 and J is TRBJ2-2; D unresolved. V lost 4 bases, J lost 1 base, and 4 bases lay in between. CDR3 size: 13 residues. CDR3 in DNA: TGTGCCAGCAGTTCAATGAACACCGGGGAGCTGTTTTTT. Encoded protein: CASSSMNTGELFF.

The chain joins TRBV4-1 to TRBJ1-2, with 7 bases matching TRBD1. The CDR3 is 15 residues long. V gave up 1 base and J gave up 4 bases; unmatched junction bases: 6. Germline V gene data show CDR1 as MGHRA and CDR2 as YSYEKL. The CDR3 loop is CASSQAPTGTYGYTF. DNA for the CDR3: TGCGCCAGCAGCCAAGCCCCGACAGGGACCTATGGCTACACCTTC.

This sequence joins TRBV19 and TRBJ2-3; 8 bases line up with TRBD1. Trimming at V came to 4 bases and at J to 3 bases, leaving 3 bases not matched to a gene. The CDR3 spans 14 residues. Germline V gene lookup returns CDR1 LNHDA and CDR2 SQIVND (reference sequence). The CDR3 DNA is TGTGCCAGTAGTAGACAGGGGATTACAGATACGCAGTATTTT. It is translated as CASSRQGITDTQYF.

This chain joins TRBV3-1 (or the pseudogene TRBV3-2) and TRBJ2-5, with TRBD1 identical over 8 bases. The CDR3 is 13 residues long. Germline values: CDR1 LGHDT, CDR2 YNNKEL (reference sequence). V trimming: 5 bases; J trimming: 5 bases; junction bases outside the gene matches: 4. The CDR3 DNA follows: TGTGCCAGCAGCGCCAGGGGGCTGGAGACCCAGTACTTC. Translated: CASSARGLETQYF.

The chain combines TRBV19 with TRBJ1-6, with 8 bases identical to TRBD1. Germline values: CDR1 LNHDA, CDR2 SQIVND (reference sequence). V trimming: 4 bases; J trimming: 7 bases; junction bases outside the gene matches: 0. The CDR3 has 13 residues. CDR3 nucleotide sequence: TGTGCCAGTAGTAGACAGGGGAATTCACCCCTCCACTTT. This translates into CASSRQGNSPLHF. Supplemented by reference TRBV19 and TRBJ1-6, the full variable domain reads DGGITQSPKYLFRKEGQNVTLSCEQNLNHDAMYWYRQDPGQGLRLIYYSQIVNDFQKGDIAEGYSVSREKKESFPLTVTSAQKNPTAFYLCASSRQGNSPLHFGNGTRLTVT.

The chain carries TRBV19 and TRBJ1-3, with D possibly being TRBD1 (6 bases). Trimming removed 6 bases from V and 1 base from J, with 13 bases in between. CDR1 is LNHDA and CDR2 is SQIVND in the germline V gene (reference sequence). The CDR3 is 15 amino acids. The CDR3 here is CASSQGTLSGNTIYF. DNA of the CDR3: TGTGCCAGTAGCCAGGGGACCCTTTCTGGAAACACCATATATTTT.

The gene calls are TRBV18 and TRBJ2-5, with 8 bases identical to TRBD2. Unmatched junction bases numbered 10, after V lost 2 bases and J lost 5 bases. The CDR3 spans 16 residues. Germline V gives CDR1 KGHSH, CDR2 LQKENI. The CDR3 loop is CASSPFSGGASETQYF. The CDR3 DNA follows: TGTGCCAGCTCACCATTCTCCGGGGGGGCCAGTGAGACCCAGTACTTC.

This clone was seen just once. The rearrangement uses TRBV5-4 and TRBJ1-3, with unresolved D. The CDR3 runs to 13 residues. Germline lookup yields CDR1 SGHNT and CDR2 YYREEE (reference sequence). V was trimmed by 0 bases and J by 7 bases, leaving 8 bases between them. CDR3 loop: CASSLGRANTIYF. Here the CDR3 DNA reads TGTGCCAGCAGCTTGGGCAGAGCGAACACCATATATTTT.

V and J are TRBV11-3 and TRBJ1-1; 12 nucleotides agree with TRBD1. The CDR3 is 16 amino acids. Trimming removed 5 bases from V and 5 bases from J; junction bases left unmatched: 9. CDR1 is SGHNT and CDR2 is YENEEA in the germline V gene. The CDR3 nucleotides are TGTGCCAGCAGCGCCCGGGACAGGGGGCCAGAAACTGAAGCTTTCTTT. It codes for CASSARDRGPETEAFF.

V gene TRBV2 combines with J gene TRBJ1-1; 7 bases agree with TRBD1. This CDR3 region has 14 residues. CDR1 SNHLY and CDR2 FYNNEI come from the germline V gene. Trimming cost V 2 bases and J 4 bases; bases outside gene matches: 4. Here the CDR3 DNA reads TGTGCCAGCAGTGAACGACAGGGATTCACTGAAGCTTTCTTT. Its translation: CASSERQGFTEAFF.

The genes are TRBV6-5 and TRBJ1-1, with D uncertain. The CDR3 totals 13 residues. The ends were cut back, 5 bases at V and 4 bases at J, with 11 bases in the middle. The germline gives CDR1 MNHEY, CDR2 SVGAGI. In DNA, the CDR3 is TGTGCCAGCAGTCTGGCAAGAGGCACTGAAGCTTTCTTT. Protein product: CASSLARGTEAFF.

The chain has TRBV20-1 and TRBJ2-7; D ambiguous. Germline V CDR1 and CDR2: DFQATT, SNEGSKA (reference sequence). There are 11 residues in the CDR3. Between the trimmed V and J ends, which lost 7 bases and 3 bases, there was a span of 10 bases. CDR3 in DNA: TGCAGTGGGGCGAACGACTACGAGCAGTACTTC. Translation gives CSGANDYEQYF.

V is TRBV7-3 and J is TRBJ2-2; 7 bases fit TRBD1. Looked up from germline, CDR1 is SGHTA and CDR2 is FQGTGA. The length of the CDR3 is 14 residues. V lost 5 bases and J lost 5; bases outside the gene matches: 5. This CDR3 is CASSPQGNTGELFF. As DNA, the CDR3 is TGTGCCAGCAGCCCACAGGGGAATACCGGGGAGCTGTTTTTT.

The sample holds a few counts of this clone. The rearrangement uses TRBV3-1 (or the pseudogene TRBV3-2) and TRBJ1-2; D call uncertain. Germline CDR1 LGHDT, CDR2 YNNKEL (reference sequence). Trimming stripped 3 bases from V and 4 bases from J, with 9 bases between. The CDR3 has 13 amino acids. The CDR3 sequence: CASSHRRSYGYTF. CDR3 coding DNA: TGTGCCAGCAGCCACCGCCGGTCCTATGGCTACACCTTC.

The chain carries TRBV6-4 and TRBJ1-5; D is perhaps TRBD1 (5 bases). V was trimmed by 6 bases and J by 1 base, leaving 16 bases between them. In germline, CDR1 is MRHNA, CDR2 SNTAGT. This CDR3 comprises 16 residues. The CDR3: CASSPEAGWSNQPQHF. CDR3 coding DNA: TGTGCCAGCAGCCCCGAGGCAGGGTGGAGCAATCAGCCCCAGCATTTT.

V and J are TRBV30 and TRBJ2-3; 9 nucleotides line up with TRBD1. The CDR3 has 15 residues. CDR1 and CDR2 from the germline V gene are GTSNPN and SVGIG (reference sequence). The ends lost 0 bases at V and 6 bases at J; junction bases unmatched: 7. The CDR3 is CAWSVGRDREDTQYF. The CDR3 nucleotides are TGTGCCTGGAGTGTGGGCCGGGACAGGGAGGATACGCAGTATTTT.

A few counts support this clone. The V and J genes are TRBV5-1 and TRBJ2-7; 7 nucleotides line up with TRBD2. V shed 6 bases, J shed 2 bases, and the junction held 8 bases outside the gene matches. Germline lookup yields CDR1 SGHRS and CDR2 YFSETQ. This CDR3 is built from 14 residues. For the CDR3, the DNA is TGCGCCAGCAAGGTCGAGCGGGGCCCCTACGAGCAGTACTTC. This encodes CASKVERGPYEQYF.

The V call is TRBV19, the J call TRBJ1-2; the D gene is possibly TRBD1 (6 bases). The V gene's germline CDR1 is LNHDA and CDR2 SQIVND (reference sequence). With 4 bases removed from V and 5 bases from J, the gap between germline ends came to 17 bases. This CDR3 is 15 amino acids long. This chain's CDR3 is CASSTDPGAEYGYTF. For the CDR3, the DNA is TGTGCCAGTAGTACGGACCCAGGGGCAGAGTATGGCTACACCTTC.